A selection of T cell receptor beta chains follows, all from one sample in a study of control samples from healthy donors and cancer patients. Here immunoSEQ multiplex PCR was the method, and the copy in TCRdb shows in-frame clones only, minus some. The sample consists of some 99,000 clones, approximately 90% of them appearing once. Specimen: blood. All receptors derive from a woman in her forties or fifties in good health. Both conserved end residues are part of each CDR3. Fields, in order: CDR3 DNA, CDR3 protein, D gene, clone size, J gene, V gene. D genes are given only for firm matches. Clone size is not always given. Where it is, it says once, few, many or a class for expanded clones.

CDR3nt: TGCGCCAGCAGCTTCGGGGGATCGGAGATATCCTATGGCTACACCTTC; CDR3aa: CASSFGGSEISYGYTF; d_gene: -; abundance: -; j_gene: TRBJ1-2; v_gene: TRBV5-1
CDR3nt: TGTGCCAGCAGTTTCGTCTCTGGGGCCAACGTCCTGACTTTC; CDR3aa: CASSFVSGANVLTF; d_gene: -; abundance: -; j_gene: TRBJ2-6; v_gene: TRBV6-2/TRBV6-3
CDR3nt: TGTGCCAGCAGCCAAGATTTGGGGGGCAATCAGCCCCAGCATTTT; CDR3aa: CASSQDLGGNQPQHF; d_gene: -; abundance: -; j_gene: TRBJ1-5; v_gene: TRBV3-1/TRBV3-2
CDR3nt: TGTGCCAGCAGCCAAGATATCTGGACAGAAGATAGCAAACTGTTTTTT; CDR3aa: CASSQDIWTEDSKLFF; d_gene: -; abundance: -; j_gene: TRBJ1-4; v_gene: TRBV3-1/TRBV3-2
CDR3nt: TGTGCCAGCATTGGGACTAGCGTTTTAGAGACCCAGTACTTC; CDR3aa: CASIGTSVLETQYF; d_gene: TRBD2; abundance: -; j_gene: TRBJ2-5; v_gene: TRBV7-9
CDR3nt: TGTGCCAGCCATTTATTCAGAAAGGACATTCAGTACTTC; CDR3aa: CASHLFRKDIQYF; d_gene: -; abundance: once; j_gene: TRBJ2-4; v_gene: TRBV2
CDR3nt: TGTGCCAGCAGCTTATCCCAGGGTGGAACCGGGGAGCTGTTTTTT; CDR3aa: CASSLSQGGTGELFF; d_gene: -; abundance: -; j_gene: TRBJ2-2; v_gene: TRBV7-2
CDR3nt: TGTGCCAGCAGCTTGGATCCCAGGGCCGGAGATACGCAGTATTTT; CDR3aa: CASSLDPRAGDTQYF; d_gene: -; abundance: -; j_gene: TRBJ2-3; v_gene: TRBV5-4
CDR3nt: TGTGCCAGCAGTGATCGACTAGCGGGAGGCGATGAGCAGTTCTTC; CDR3aa: CASSDRLAGGDEQFF; d_gene: TRBD2; abundance: -; j_gene: TRBJ2-1; v_gene: TRBV6-1
CDR3nt: TGTGCCAGCAGCTTGAGGGGGAGCTCCTACAATGAGCAGTTCTTC; CDR3aa: CASSLRGSSYNEQFF; d_gene: -; abundance: once; j_gene: TRBJ2-1; v_gene: TRBV6-2/TRBV6-3
CDR3nt: TGCGCCAGCAGCTTGGTGGTACAAGGGCAAGAGACCCAGTACTTC; CDR3aa: CASSLVVQGQETQYF; d_gene: -; abundance: -; j_gene: TRBJ2-5; v_gene: TRBV5-1
CDR3nt: TGTGCCTGGAGTGTAGAGGGCGGCTACACCTTC; CDR3aa: CAWSVEGGYTF; d_gene: -; abundance: -; j_gene: TRBJ1-2; v_gene: TRBV30
CDR3nt: TGTGCCAGCACCACCTCGGTGGAGCCCCGGAGTGAGCAGTTCTTC; CDR3aa: CASTTSVEPRSEQFF; d_gene: -; abundance: -; j_gene: TRBJ2-1; v_gene: TRBV9
CDR3nt: TGTGCCAGCAGCCCACGACGGGGGAGAGAGACCCAGTACTTC; CDR3aa: CASSPRRGRETQYF; d_gene: -; abundance: -; j_gene: TRBJ2-5; v_gene: TRBV21-1
CDR3nt: TGTGCCAGCAGTTCCTCCCACAATCAGCCCCAGCATTTT; CDR3aa: CASSSSHNQPQHF; d_gene: -; abundance: once; j_gene: TRBJ1-5; v_gene: TRBV12-3/TRBV12-4
CDR3nt: TGCAGCGTTGATGGGGAAGGGGTACGGGGCTACACCTTC; CDR3aa: CSVDGEGVRGYTF; d_gene: -; abundance: -; j_gene: TRBJ1-2; v_gene: TRBV29-1
CDR3nt: TGTGCCAGCCGAGAGTCGGGACTTCGCACAGATACGCAGTATTTT; CDR3aa: CASRESGLRTDTQYF; d_gene: -; abundance: -; j_gene: TRBJ2-3; v_gene: TRBV19
CDR3nt: TGTGCCAGCAGTTATCGTAGAGGACTAGCGAACTCCTACAATGAGCAGTTCTTC; CDR3aa: CASSYRRGLANSYNEQFF; d_gene: TRBD2; abundance: -; j_gene: TRBJ2-1; v_gene: TRBV6-2/TRBV6-3
CDR3nt: TGTGCCAGCAGTTTGATGGGGCCTAATGAAAAACTGTTTTTT; CDR3aa: CASSLMGPNEKLFF; d_gene: -; abundance: -; j_gene: TRBJ1-4; v_gene: TRBV27
CDR3nt: TGCGCCAGCAGTCCCGGGACCGGTACAAGGGACATTCAGTACTTC; CDR3aa: CASSPGTGTRDIQYF; d_gene: -; abundance: -; j_gene: TRBJ2-4; v_gene: TRBV5-1
CDR3nt: TGTGCCAGCAGCTCGAAACTAGCGGGAAGGAATGAGCAGTTCTTC; CDR3aa: CASSSKLAGRNEQFF; d_gene: TRBD2; abundance: -; j_gene: TRBJ2-1; v_gene: TRBV5-6
CDR3nt: TGTGCCTGGAGTGTACTCCGGGTCCGTGAAGCTTTCTTT; CDR3aa: CAWSVLRVREAFF; d_gene: -; abundance: -; j_gene: TRBJ1-1; v_gene: TRBV30
CDR3nt: TGCGCCAGCAGCTACCGGACAGACACAAGCTCGGAAGCTTTCTTT; CDR3aa: CASSYRTDTSSEAFF; d_gene: -; abundance: -; j_gene: TRBJ1-1; v_gene: TRBV5-1
CDR3nt: TGTGCTAGTGGTTCTCCCGGGACAGGAATGACAGATACGCAGTATTTT; CDR3aa: CASGSPGTGMTDTQYF; d_gene: TRBD1; abundance: -; j_gene: TRBJ2-3; v_gene: TRBV12-5
CDR3nt: TGTGCCAGCAGCGACAGGTACAATGAGCAGTTCTTC; CDR3aa: CASSDRYNEQFF; d_gene: -; abundance: -; j_gene: TRBJ2-1; v_gene: TRBV7-2